This T cell receptor (beta chain) is drawn from a study of blood T cells in healthy people across ages. Overall study results and limits: Higher diversity and more naive CD4+ cells were features of long-lived donors, compared to aged donors.

The use of a sample-barcoded 5' primer and a J-beta primer mix characterized a second PCR of about 6 to 11 cycles. TCRdb passed the 5' RACE reads through MiXCR, listing each CDR3 protein once. The sample yields approximately 490,000 distinct CDR3 sequences, about 25% seen once. Remarks on this clonotype: The antigen is unknown.

About 9.6 milliliters of peripheral blood were drawn from each donor into EDTA-treated tubes. V gave up 1 base and J gave up 0 bases, with 9 bases separating them. Germline V lookup: CDR1 SQVTM, CDR2 ANQGSEA. This CDR3 has 14 residues. The same data also went into a second study, on T cells of mothers and their children. From that paper: Mother-child pairs who were related displayed a slightly higher overlap than unrelated pairs, a difference that was non-significant. It was observed that no persistent microchimeric T cell clones could be detected.

V is TRBV29-1 and J is TRBJ1-2; D uncertain. Sequenced input: blood. This TCR came from a boy aged 10-17 years in good health. The CDR3 region has the DNA TGCAGCGTTGAAGGTCCGATAGCTAACTATGGCTACACCTTC. This gives the protein CSVEGPIANYGYTF.